The subject of this entry is one T cell receptor beta chain. Its antigen is currently unknown. The length of the CDR3 is 13 residues. J lost 2 bases, V lost 5 bases, and 3 bases had no gene match. CDR1 and CDR2 (germline): MDHEN, SYDVKM. This sample is drawn from a study of cytomegalovirus exposure and HLA in healthy donors. Assay used: immunoSEQ multiplex PCR; TCRdb lists only in-frame clones, some missing. The top ten hold about 4.5% of the sample, which has almost 70,000 clones, around 96% seen once. Study results and caveats: Among TCR beta chains, those listed as cytomegalovirus-associated numbered roughly 150.

The chain combines TRBV28 with TRBJ2-7; 7 bases are shared with TRBD1. Sample: PBMCs. The TCR was taken from a young woman in good health and CMV-seropositive. Here the CDR3 reads CASSGQAPYEQYF. CDR3 nucleotides: TGTGCCAGCAGTGGACAGGCGCCCTACGAGCAGTACTTC.